The rows below give T cell receptor beta chains drawn from one sample of a study of blood T cells in healthy people across ages. TCRdb re-called the 5' RACE reads through MiXCR, storing one row per CDR3 protein. The profile shows about 2 million distinct CDR3 sequences, about 50% of them singletons. Sequenced input: blood. The receptors come from a woman in her 40s in good health. Both conserved end residues are part of each CDR3. A D gene is named only where the DNA matches it firmly. The size of a clone is reported for some rows only, either as once, few or many, or as a class for expanded clones.

clone_size | cdr3_length | d_call | j_call | v_call | cdr3_nt | cdr3_aa
once | 12 | NA | TRBJ1-2 | TRBV20-1 | TGCAGTGCTAGAGGGGGGTCGCGTGGCTACACCTTC | CSARGGSRGYTF
few | 16 | NA | TRBJ2-6 | TRBV24-1 | TGTGCCACCAGTGACAAGTCGGGGGCTGGGGCCAACGTCCTGACTTTC | CATSDKSGAGANVLTF
NA | 17 | TRBD2 | TRBJ2-1 | TRBV20-1 | TGCAGTGCTAGATTAGCGGGGGGATCAGCCTCCTACAATGAGCAGTTCTTC | CSARLAGGSASYNEQFF
NA | 18 | NA | TRBJ2-3 | TRBV7-2 | TGTGCCAGCAGCTTAGGCCGGGATAGACAATCTAGCACAGATACGCAGTATTTT | CASSLGRDRQSSTDTQYF
NA | 14 | NA | TRBJ2-1 | TRBV20-1 | TGCAGTGCTAGAGGGACGACTAGGAACAATGAGCAGTTCTTC | CSARGTTRNNEQFF
NA | 14 | NA | TRBJ2-3 | TRBV4-3 | TGCGCCAGCAGCCAATCTGCCTCCTCAGATACGCAGTATTTT | CASSQSASSDTQYF
few | 13 | NA | TRBJ2-7 | TRBV10-3 | TGTGCCATCAATGGGGGTGAGGGGGGCGAGCAGTACTTC | CAINGGEGGEQYF
NA | 13 | NA | TRBJ1-2 | TRBV20-1 | TGCAGTGCTAGAAACGGGCAGGGGCGGGGCTACACCTTC | CSARNGQGRGYTF
many | 15 | NA | TRBJ2-1 | TRBV7-2 | TGTGCCAGCAGCTTAGGTTCGGGCCCTAGAAATGAGCAGTTCTTC | CASSLGSGPRNEQFF
few | 22 | NA | TRBJ2-3 | TRBV10-1 | TGCGCCCCACCACCCGCTTTCAGTAGGGCAACATCGACGCTGAGAGGAACAGATACGCAGTATTTT | CAPPPAFSRATSTLRGTDTQYF
NA | 15 | TRBD2 | TRBJ2-1 | TRBV4-3 | TGCGCCAGCAGCCAGGGCGGGGGGCGTTTCAATGAGCAGTTCTTC | CASSQGGGRFNEQFF
NA | 15 | NA | TRBJ1-2 | TRBV4-2 | TGTGCCAGCAGCCAAGCCCCCGTCGGAGGCTATGGCTACACCTTC | CASSQAPVGGYGYTF
NA | 14 | NA | TRBJ1-2 | TRBV7-2 | TGTGCCAGCAGCTTAGTTACAAGGGTTTTGGGCTACACCTTC | CASSLVTRVLGYTF
NA | 14 | NA | TRBJ2-1 | TRBV18 | TGTGCCAGCTCACGGCGACAAGACCAAGAGACCCAGTTCTTC | CASSRRQDQETQFF
NA | 14 | NA | TRBJ1-1 | TRBV10-3 | TGTGCCATCAGTGATCGGGCGGCGAACACTGAAGCTTTCTTT | CAISDRAANTEAFF
few | 13 | TRBD1 | TRBJ2-5 | TRBV2 | TGTGCCAGCAGTTGGACAGGGGCACAGACCCAGTACTTC | CASSWTGAQTQYF
NA | 16 | NA | TRBJ2-1 | TRBV28 | TGTGCCTGCACCCATGGGACTTTAAGGTCATACGGTGAGCAGTTCTTC | CACTHGTLRSYGEQFF
NA | 16 | TRBD1 | TRBJ1-2 | TRBV7-2 | TGTGCCAGCAGCCTGTACCCCGGACAGGGAATCTATGGCTACACCTTC | CASSLYPGQGIYGYTF
few | 16 | TRBD2 | TRBJ2-7 | TRBV28 | TGTGCCAGCAGTTATGCGGCGGGGGATAGTTCCTACGAGCAGTACTTC | CASSYAAGDSSYEQYF
NA | 13 | NA | TRBJ2-1 | TRBV4-2 | TGTGCCAGCAGCCAAGACAGGTGGGGTGAGCAGTTCTTC | CASSQDRWGEQFF
few | 15 | NA | TRBJ2-5 | TRBV7-9 | TGTGCCAGCAGCTTCGCGTCTAGCGCTAAAGAGACCCAGTACTTC | CASSFASSAKETQYF
NA | 13 | TRBD1 | TRBJ1-2 | TRBV28 | TGTGCCAGCAGTACAGGGGGCTGGGATGGCTACACCTTC | CASSTGGWDGYTF
NA | 17 | NA | TRBJ2-7 | TRBV7-8 | TGTGCCAGCAGCTTAGCGACAGGAACGAGGCTATCTTACGAGCAGTACTTC | CASSLATGTRLSYEQYF
NA | 17 | NA | TRBJ2-6 | TRBV11-2 | TGTGCCAGCAGCTTAGGACTGTATCGCTCTGGGGCCAACGTCCTGACTTTC | CASSLGLYRSGANVLTF
NA | 14 | TRBD2 | TRBJ2-3 | TRBV6-5 | TGTGCCAGCAGTCGGACTAGTCATCGAGATACGCAGTATTTT | CASSRTSHRDTQYF
NA | 17 | TRBD1 | TRBJ2-3 | TRBV7-2 | TGTGCCAGCAGCTTAGGTGGGACAGGGGCATCCTCAGATACGCAGTATTTT | CASSLGGTGASSDTQYF
few | 16 | TRBD2 | TRBJ2-3 | TRBV20-1 | TGCAGTGCTAGAGGACTAGCGGGGGCCTTCACAGATACGCAGTATTTT | CSARGLAGAFTDTQYF